The present TCR beta chain was sequenced within a study of control samples from healthy donors and cancer patients. Germline V gene data show CDR1 as LNHDA and CDR2 as SQIVND (reference sequence). V lost 5 bases to trimming and J lost 7 bases, with 27 bases between them. This CDR3 contains 18 residues. The protocol was immunoSEQ multiplex PCR, while the TCRdb copy is restricted to in-frame clones and leaves out a portion. The table lists about 150,000 clones, roughly 88% of them singletons, with 1.5% to 2% in the top ten. The receptor's source is a man younger than 30 in good health. The sequencing input was blood. This sequence joins TRBV19 and TRBJ2-1, with D possibly matching TRBD1 (6 bases). CDR3 protein: CASSFIGTGIGSWNEQFF. As DNA, the CDR3 is TGTGCCAGTAGTTTTATCGGCACAGGGATAGGGTCGTGGAATGAGCAGTTCTTC.